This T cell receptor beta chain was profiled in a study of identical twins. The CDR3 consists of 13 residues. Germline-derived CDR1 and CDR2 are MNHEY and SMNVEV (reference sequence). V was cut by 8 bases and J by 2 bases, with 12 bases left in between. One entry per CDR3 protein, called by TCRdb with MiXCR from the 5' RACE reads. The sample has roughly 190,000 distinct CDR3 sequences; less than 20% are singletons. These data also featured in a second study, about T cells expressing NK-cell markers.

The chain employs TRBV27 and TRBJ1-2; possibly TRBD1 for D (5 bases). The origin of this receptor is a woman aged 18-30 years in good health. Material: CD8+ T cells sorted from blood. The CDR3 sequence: CASSDGGNYGYTF. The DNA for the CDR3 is TGTGCCAGCTCCGATGGGGGAAACTATGGCTACACCTTC.